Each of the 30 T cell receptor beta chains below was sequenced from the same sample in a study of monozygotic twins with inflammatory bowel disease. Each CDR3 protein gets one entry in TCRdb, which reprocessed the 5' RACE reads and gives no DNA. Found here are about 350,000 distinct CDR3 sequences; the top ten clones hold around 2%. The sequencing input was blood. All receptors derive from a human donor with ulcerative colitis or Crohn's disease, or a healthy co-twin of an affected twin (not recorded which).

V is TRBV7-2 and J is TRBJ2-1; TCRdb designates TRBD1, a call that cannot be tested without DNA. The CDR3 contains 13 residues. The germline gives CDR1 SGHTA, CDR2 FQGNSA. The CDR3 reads CASSFRQGHEQFF.

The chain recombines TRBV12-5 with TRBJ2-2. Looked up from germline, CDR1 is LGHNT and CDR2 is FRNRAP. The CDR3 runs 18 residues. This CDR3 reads CASGLVPQAKANTGELFF.

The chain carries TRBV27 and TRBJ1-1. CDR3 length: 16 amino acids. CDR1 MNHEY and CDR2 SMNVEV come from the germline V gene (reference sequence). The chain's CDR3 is CASSFTLESLNTEAFF.

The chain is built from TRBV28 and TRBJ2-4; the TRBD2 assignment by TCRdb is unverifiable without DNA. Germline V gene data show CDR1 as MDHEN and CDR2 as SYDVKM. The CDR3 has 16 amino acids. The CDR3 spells CASSPPWLLAKNIQYF.

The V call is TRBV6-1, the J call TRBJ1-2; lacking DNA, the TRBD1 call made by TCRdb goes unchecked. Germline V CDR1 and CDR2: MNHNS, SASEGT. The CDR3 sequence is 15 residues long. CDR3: CASSPSFGTDYGYTF.

This chain's CDR3 is CATSAGTGGSQPQHF. The chain is built from TRBV24-1 and TRBJ1-5; TCRdb indicates TRBD1, and absent DNA this call remains unverified. The CDR3 spans 15 residues. Per the germline V gene, CDR1 is KGHDR and CDR2 is SFDVKD.

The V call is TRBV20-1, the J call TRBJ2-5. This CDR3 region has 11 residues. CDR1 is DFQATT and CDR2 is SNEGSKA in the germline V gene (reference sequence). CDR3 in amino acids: CSASVLETQYF.

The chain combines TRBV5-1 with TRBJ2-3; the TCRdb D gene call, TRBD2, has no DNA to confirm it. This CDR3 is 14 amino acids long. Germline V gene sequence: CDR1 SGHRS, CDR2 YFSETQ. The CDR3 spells CASSQVGVRDTQYF.

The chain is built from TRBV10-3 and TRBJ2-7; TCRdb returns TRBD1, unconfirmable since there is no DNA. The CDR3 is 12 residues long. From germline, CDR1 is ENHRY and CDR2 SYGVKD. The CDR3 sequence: CAINTGGYEQYF.

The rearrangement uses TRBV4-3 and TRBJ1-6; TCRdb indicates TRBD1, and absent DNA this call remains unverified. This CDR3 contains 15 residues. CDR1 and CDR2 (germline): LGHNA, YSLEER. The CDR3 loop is CASSQDLLGESPLHF.

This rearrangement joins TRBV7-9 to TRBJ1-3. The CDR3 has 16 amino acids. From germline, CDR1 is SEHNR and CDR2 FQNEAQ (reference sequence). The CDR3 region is CASSSRHQGSGNTIYF.

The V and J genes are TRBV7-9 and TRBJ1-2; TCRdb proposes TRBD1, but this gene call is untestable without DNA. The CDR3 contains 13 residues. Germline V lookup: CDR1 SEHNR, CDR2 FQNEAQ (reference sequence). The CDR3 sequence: CASSFYREDGYTF.

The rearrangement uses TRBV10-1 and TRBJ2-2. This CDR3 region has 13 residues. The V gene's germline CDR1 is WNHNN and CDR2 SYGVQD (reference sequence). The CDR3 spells CASSERVGGELFF.

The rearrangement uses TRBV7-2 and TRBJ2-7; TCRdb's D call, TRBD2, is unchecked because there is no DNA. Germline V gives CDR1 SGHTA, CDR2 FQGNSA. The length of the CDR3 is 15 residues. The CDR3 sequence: CASSPGLASGYEQYF.

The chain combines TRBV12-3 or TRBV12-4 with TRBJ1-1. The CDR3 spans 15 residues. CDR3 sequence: CASSSEAGLNTEAFF.

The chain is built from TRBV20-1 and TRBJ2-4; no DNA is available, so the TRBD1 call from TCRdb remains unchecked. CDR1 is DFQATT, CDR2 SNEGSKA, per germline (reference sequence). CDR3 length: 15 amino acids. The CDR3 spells CSAITGALAKNIQYF.

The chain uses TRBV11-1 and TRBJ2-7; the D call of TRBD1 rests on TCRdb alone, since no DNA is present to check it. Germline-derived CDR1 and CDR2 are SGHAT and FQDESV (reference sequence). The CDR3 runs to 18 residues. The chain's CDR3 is CASSPCPPPSGLSYEQYF.

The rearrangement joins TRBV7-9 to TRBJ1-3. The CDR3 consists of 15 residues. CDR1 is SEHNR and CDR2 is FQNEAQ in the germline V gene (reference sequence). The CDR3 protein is CASSSADRVGNTIYF.

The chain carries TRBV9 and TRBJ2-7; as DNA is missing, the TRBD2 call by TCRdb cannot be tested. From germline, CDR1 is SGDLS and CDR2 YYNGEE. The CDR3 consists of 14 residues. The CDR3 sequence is CASSMTSGSYEQYF.

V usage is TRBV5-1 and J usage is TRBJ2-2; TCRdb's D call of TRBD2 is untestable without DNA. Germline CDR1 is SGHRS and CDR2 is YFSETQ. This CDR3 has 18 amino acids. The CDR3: CASSPPGTSGRNTGELFF.

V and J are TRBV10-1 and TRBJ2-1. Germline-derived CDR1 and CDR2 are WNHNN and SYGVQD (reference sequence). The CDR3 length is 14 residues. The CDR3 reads CASSESQLNNEQFF.

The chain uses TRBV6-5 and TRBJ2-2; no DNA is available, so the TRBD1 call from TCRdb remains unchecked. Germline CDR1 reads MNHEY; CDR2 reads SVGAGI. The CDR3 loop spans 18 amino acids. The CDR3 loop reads CASSWDRDFTPNTGELFF.

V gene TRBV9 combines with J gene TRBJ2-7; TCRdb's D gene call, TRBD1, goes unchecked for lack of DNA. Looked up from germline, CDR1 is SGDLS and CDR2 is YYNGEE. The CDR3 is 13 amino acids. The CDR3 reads CASSVAARGEQYF.

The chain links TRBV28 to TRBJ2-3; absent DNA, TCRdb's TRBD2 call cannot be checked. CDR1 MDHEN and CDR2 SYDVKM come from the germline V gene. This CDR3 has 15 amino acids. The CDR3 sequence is CASSTPAGNTDTQYF.

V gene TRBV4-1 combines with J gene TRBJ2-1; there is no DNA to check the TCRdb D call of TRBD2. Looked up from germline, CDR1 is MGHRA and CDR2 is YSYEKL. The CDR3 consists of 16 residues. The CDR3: CASSQESTSIYNEQFF.

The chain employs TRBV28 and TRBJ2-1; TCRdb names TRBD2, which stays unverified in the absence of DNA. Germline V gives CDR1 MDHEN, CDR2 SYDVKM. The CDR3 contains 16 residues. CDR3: CASSLASGNSYNEQFF.

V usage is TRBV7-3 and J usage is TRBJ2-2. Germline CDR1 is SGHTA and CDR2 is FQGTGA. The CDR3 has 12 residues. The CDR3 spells CASSFHGGELFF.

CDR3 sequence: CASSGDRNTEAFF. This rearrangement joins TRBV12-3 or TRBV12-4 to TRBJ1-1. The length of the CDR3 is 13 residues.

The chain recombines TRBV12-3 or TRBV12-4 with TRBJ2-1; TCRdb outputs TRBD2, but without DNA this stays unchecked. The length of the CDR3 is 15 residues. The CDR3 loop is CASTKSGGQGGEQFF.

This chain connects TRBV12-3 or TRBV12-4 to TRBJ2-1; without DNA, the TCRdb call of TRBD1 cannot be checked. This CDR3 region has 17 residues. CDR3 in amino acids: CASSFGGRTAIYNEQFF.